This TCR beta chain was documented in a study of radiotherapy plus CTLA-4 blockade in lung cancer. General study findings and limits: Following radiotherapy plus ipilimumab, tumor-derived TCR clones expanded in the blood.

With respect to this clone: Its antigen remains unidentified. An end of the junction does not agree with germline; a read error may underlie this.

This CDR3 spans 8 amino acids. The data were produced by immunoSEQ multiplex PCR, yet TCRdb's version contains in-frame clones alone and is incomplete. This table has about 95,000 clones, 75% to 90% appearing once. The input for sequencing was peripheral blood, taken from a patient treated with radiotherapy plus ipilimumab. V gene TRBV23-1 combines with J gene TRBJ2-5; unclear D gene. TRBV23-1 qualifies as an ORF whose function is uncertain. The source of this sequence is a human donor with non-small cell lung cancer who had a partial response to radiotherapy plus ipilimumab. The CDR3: CVQETQYF. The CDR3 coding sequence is TGTGTACAAGAGACCCAGTACTTC.